The source of this T cell receptor beta chain is a study of T cell responses to AZD1222 COVID-19 vaccine. Overall study context: Whether given at about 4 or about 12 weeks, second doses were pooled. Study-wide points: Baseline serology detected seropositivity in only six or seven AZD1222 recipients. Among the donors, most were white British and more were female, and clonal diversity was possibly underestimated.

This table comes from immunoSEQ multiplex PCR, and its TCRdb copy is limited to in-frame clones, with some not included. The sample shows tens of thousands of clones, 85% to 95% of them seen only once. For this clone: No antigen is known for it.

The CDR3 is 16 residues long. The germline CDR1 and CDR2 sequences are LGHNA and YSLEER. The germline V and J ends were trimmed by 3 bases and 10 bases, with 22 bases remaining between them. The J gene is TRBJ1-5, the V gene TRBV4-3; D not certain. The receptor comes from an adult in good health. The sample was peripheral blood, taken on day 0 of AZD1222 vaccination. The CDR3 spells CASSQALYPGSYPQHF. CDR3 bases: TGCGCCAGCAGCCAGGCCCTATACCCAGGTAGTTATCCCCAGCATTTT.